These 30 T cell receptor beta chains share one sample of origin, sequenced in a study of T-cell reconstitution after alpha-beta-depleted transplantation in children (dated by TCRdb to between 2015 and 2016). Taken with the paper, the label for treatment or condition translates to: allogeneic hematopoietic cell transplantation with graft depleted of TCRalphabeta T cells and CD19 B cells. Receptor libraries were prepared by PCR. TCRdb names Illumina HiSeq 2500 as the instrument used. Molecular barcoding was employed in the preparation of TCR libraries, with unique molecular identifiers being used to normalize TCRbeta repertoire quantification. TCRdb itself trimmed the public reads at Q25 with fastp, ran MiXCR and retained productive beta chains. Rows merge per CDR3 protein into single entries with the most common DNA and genes. The sample has some 87,000 distinct CDR3 sequences on record, about 16% of them singletons. Of the sample, less than 20% falls within the top ten clones.

The input for sequencing was PBMCs, mostly from graft donor cells, taken 180 days after TCRalphabeta/CD19-depleted stem cell transplant. The receptor source for this set is a male patient between 2 and 15 years old who had a stem cell transplant for acute lymphoblastic leukemia, so the T cells may come from the graft donor.

V is TRBV29-1 and J is TRBJ1-1; D might be TRBD1 (5 bases). CDR1 and CDR2 (germline): SQVTM, ANQGSEA. There are 15 residues in the CDR3. The germline V and J ends were trimmed by 3 bases and 4 bases, with 18 bases remaining between them. This chain's CDR3 is CSVELKMGGGTEAFF. The CDR3 DNA sequence: TGCAGCGTTGAGCTAAAGATGGGGGGGGGCACTGAAGCTTTCTTT.

This chain uses TRBV11-2 with TRBJ2-3; D is unclear. The germline V and J ends were trimmed by 1 base and 2 bases, with 13 bases remaining between them. There are 16 residues in the CDR3. Germline V gene lookup returns CDR1 SGHAT and CDR2 FQNNGV. CDR3 sequence reads: CASSLGRSPSTDTQYF. The CDR3 nucleotides read TGTGCCAGCAGCTTAGGCAGGTCCCCTTCCACAGATACGCAGTATTTT.

The chain combines TRBV5-8 with TRBJ2-1, with D possibly TRBD1 on 7 matching bases. The CDR3 has 16 residues. Germline CDR1 reads SGHTS; CDR2 reads YDEGEE. The V end lost 7 bases, the J end lost 1 base, and 18 bases lay between the germline ends. The DNA for the CDR3 is TGTGCCAGCTCAGGGGGAGGCTCCCCTTCCTACAATGAGCAGTTCTTC. This translates into CASSGGGSPSYNEQFF. The full variable domain, in which reference TRBV5-8 and TRBJ2-1 provide the parts outside the CDR3, is EAGVTQSPTHLIKTRGQQATLRCSPISGHTSVYWYQQALGLGLQFLLWYDEGEERNRGNFPPRFSGRQFPNYSSELNVNALELEDSALYLCASSGGGSPSYNEQFFGPGTRLTVL.

This clonotype showed up just a few times. The chain joins TRBV4-1 to TRBJ1-3; D call uncertain. The V end lost 3 bases, the J end lost 8 bases, and 8 bases lay between the germline ends. Germline CDR1 is MGHRA and CDR2 is YSYEKL. The CDR3 runs 12 residues. CDR3 sequence reads: CASSHPLDTIYF. In DNA, the CDR3 is TGCGCCAGCAGCCATCCCTTGGACACCATATATTTT.

The table lists this clonotype with a few counts. The chain carries TRBV27 and TRBJ2-5; no reliable D call. The V and J ends lost 8 bases and 4 bases respectively, with 11 bases between them. Germline assignment: CDR1 MNHEY and CDR2 SMNVEV (reference sequence). The CDR3 is made up of 12 amino acids. This CDR3 is CASGLSRETQYF. For the CDR3, the DNA is TGTGCCAGCGGATTGAGTAGAGAGACCCAGTACTTC.

This chain connects TRBV9 to TRBJ2-3; 9 nucleotides agree with TRBD2. CDR3 length: 17 residues. After removal of 1 base from V and 4 bases from J, the junction contained 10 bases not matched to a gene. Germline V gene sequence: CDR1 SGDLS, CDR2 YYNGEE. The CDR3 DNA follows: TGTGCCAGCAGCGTATCTGGCGGGGGGGCCATTTCAGATACGCAGTATTTT. This gives the protein CASSVSGGGAISDTQYF.

The CDR3 sequence is CAMGPGLPYQIANTGELFF. Written as DNA, the CDR3 is TGTGCCATGGGCCCCGGGCTCCCATATCAAATCGCGAACACCGGGGAGCTGTTTTTT. V is TRBV28 and J is TRBJ2-2; D is ambiguous. Germline CDR1 reads MDHEN; CDR2 reads SYDVKM. Trimming left V 10 bases short and J 0 bases short, with 27 bases between. This CDR3 has 19 amino acids.

This clonotype showed up just a few times. The rearrangement links TRBV20-1 to TRBJ2-4; maybe TRBD2 (7 bases). CDR1 DFQATT and CDR2 SNEGSKA come from the germline V gene (reference sequence). Trimming pared 5 bases from V and 3 bases from J, leaving 14 bases between. This CDR3 spans 14 amino acids. CDR3 residues: CSADAGAGKNIQYF. The CDR3 nucleotides are TGCAGTGCTGATGCGGGGGCGGGCAAAAACATTCAGTACTTC.

Ten or more counts support this clonotype. The chain recombines TRBV20-1 with TRBJ2-2; D gene uncertain. CDR3 length: 13 residues. Germline lookup yields CDR1 DFQATT and CDR2 SNEGSKA (reference sequence). The germline V and J ends were trimmed by 5 bases and 7 bases, with 14 bases remaining between them. The CDR3 loop is CSALVPVSGELFF. The CDR3 bases are TGCAGTGCTCTAGTCCCAGTTAGCGGGGAGCTGTTTTTT.

This clonotype was seen a handful of times. The genes are TRBV7-2 and TRBJ2-3; 15 bases agree with TRBD2. Germline CDR1 reads SGHTA; CDR2 reads FQGNSA. This CDR3 is 16 amino acids long. V shed 4 bases, J shed 2 bases, and the junction held 1 base outside the gene matches. The CDR3 region is CASSWTSGGDTDTQYF. CDR3 nucleotide sequence: TGTGCCAGCAGCTGGACTAGCGGGGGGGACACAGATACGCAGTATTTT.

This clonotype appeared a few times. This chain uses TRBV7-2 with TRBJ2-5; unclear D gene. The CDR3 is 13 amino acids. Germline V CDR1 and CDR2: SGHTA, FQGNSA. The ends were cut back, 4 bases at V and 9 bases at J, with 15 bases in the middle. The CDR3, as DNA: TGTGCCAGCAGCTCCGTGGGCGGTAAAGCCCAGTACTTC. This sequence encodes CASSSVGGKAQYF.

This clonotype showed up just a few times. CDR3 nucleotides: TGTGCCAGCAGCTTAGCGAGGGACAGAAACATTCAGTACTTC. Translated, it gives CASSLARDRNIQYF. The rearrangement links TRBV7-8 to TRBJ2-4; 7 positions match TRBD1. The CDR3 extends over 14 amino acids. Germline V gene lookup returns CDR1 SGHVS and CDR2 FQNEAQ. The V segment lost 0 bases and the J segment 6 bases; nucleotides outside the gene matches: 2. Complete variable domain (other parts from reference TRBV7-8 and TRBJ2-4): GAGVSQSPRYKVAKRGQDVALRCDPISGHVSLFWYQQALGQGPEFLTYFQNEAQLDKSGLPSDRFFAERPEGSVSTLKIQRTQQEDSAVYLCASSLARDRNIQYFGAGTRLSVL.

A few counts support this clonotype. V and J are TRBV6-1 and TRBJ2-5; 11 bases align to TRBD2. The CDR3 has 16 residues. Germline lookup yields CDR1 MNHNS and CDR2 SASEGT. With 4 bases clipped from V and 1 base from J, the junction kept 5 bases outside the gene matches. The CDR3 coding sequence is TGTGCCAGCAGTGTCTCTAGCGGGGGGTTCCAAGAGACCCAGTACTTC. Its protein is CASSVSSGGFQETQYF.

This clonotype occurred a few times. The V and J genes are TRBV10-3 and TRBJ2-1; D may be TRBD2 (7 bases). With 3 bases removed from V and 0 bases from J, the gap between germline ends came to 12 bases. CDR1 is ENHRY and CDR2 is SYGVKD in the germline V gene. CDR3 length: 16 amino acids. CDR3 sequence: CAISDPGGVSYNEQFF. In nucleotides, the CDR3 is TGTGCCATCAGTGACCCGGGGGGCGTCTCCTACAATGAGCAGTTCTTC.

This chain connects TRBV11-2 to TRBJ1-2; 10 bases map to TRBD1. This CDR3 region has 17 residues. Germline V gene data show CDR1 as SGHAT and CDR2 as FQNNGV. V shed 4 bases and J 0 bases; nucleotides not matched to a gene: 8. CDR3 nucleotides: TGTGCCAGCAGCTCCGGGACAGGGGACTTAGCTAACTATGGCTACACCTTC. The encoded protein is CASSSGTGDLANYGYTF. Variable domain in full (rest from reference TRBV11-2 and TRBJ1-2): EAGVAQSPRYKIIEKRQSVAFWCNPISGHATLYWYQQILGQGPKLLIQFQNNGVVDDSQLPKDRFSAERLKGVDSTLKIQPAKLEDSAVYLCASSSGTGDLANYGYTFGSGTRLTVV.

This clonotype came up a few times. The chain combines TRBV27 with TRBJ2-7, with D hard to call. Germline V gene data show CDR1 as MNHEY and CDR2 as SMNVEV (reference sequence). The V and J ends lost 2 bases and 3 bases respectively, with 11 bases between them. This CDR3 is 14 amino acids long. CDR3 in amino acids: CASSLRAPLYEQYF. CDR3 nucleotides: TGTGCCAGCAGTTTAAGAGCCCCCCTCTACGAGCAGTACTTC.

The V and J genes are TRBV6-2 or TRBV6-3 and TRBJ2-7; D might be TRBD2 (6 bases). V lost 5 bases and J 3 bases, leaving 8 bases between the germline ends. This CDR3 has 12 amino acids. CDR1 MNHEY and CDR2 SVGEGT come from the germline V gene. Here the CDR3 reads CASSTGVYEQYF. The CDR3 DNA reads as TGTGCCAGCAGTACGGGAGTCTACGAGCAGTACTTC.

This clonotype occurred a few times. V usage is TRBV20-1 and J usage is TRBJ2-1, with 9 nucleotides matching TRBD2. V was pared by 3 bases and J by 10 bases, with 10 bases of the junction left unmatched. CDR1 is DFQATT and CDR2 is SNEGSKA in the germline V gene (reference sequence). The CDR3 length is 14 residues. This CDR3 reads CSASGREGLGEQFF. The CDR3 DNA follows: TGCAGTGCTAGCGGGCGGGAGGGCCTTGGGGAGCAGTTCTTC.

This rearrangement joins TRBV27 to TRBJ2-1; tentatively, D is TRBD2 (5 bases). The CDR3 contains 12 residues. Germline assignment: CDR1 MNHEY and CDR2 SMNVEV (reference sequence). Trimming shortened V by 5 bases and J by 7 bases, and 9 bases separated the two germline ends. This chain's CDR3 is CASSRGPNEQFF. The DNA of the CDR3 is TGTGCCAGCAGTCGCGGGCCTAATGAGCAGTTCTTC.

CDR3 DNA sequence: TGCGCCAGCAGCCTCACAGGGATTCGAGATTCACCCCTCCACTTT. Amino acid sequence: CASSLTGIRDSPLHF. The gene calls are TRBV4-3 and TRBJ1-6, with D possibly matching TRBD1 (6 bases). In germline, CDR1 is LGHNA, CDR2 YSLEER. Between the trimmed V and J ends, which lost 4 bases and 8 bases, there was a span of 15 bases. The CDR3 length is 15 residues.

V is TRBV29-1 and J is TRBJ2-2; no clear D gene. The CDR3 loop spans 14 amino acids. Deletions cut 0 bases from V and 5 bases from J, with 10 bases between. From germline, CDR1 is SQVTM and CDR2 ANQGSEA. This CDR3 reads CSVEEFVRTGELFF. The CDR3 DNA sequence: TGCAGCGTTGAAGAATTTGTGCGGACCGGGGAGCTGTTTTTT.

This clonotype appeared many times. The V call is TRBV4-2, the J call TRBJ2-7; D is ambiguous. Trimming took 1 base from V and 0 from J, leaving 4 bases between them. Germline V CDR1 and CDR2: LGHNA, YNFKEQ. This CDR3 region has 13 residues. The CDR3: CASSQGPSYEQYF. The CDR3 coding sequence is TGTGCCAGCAGCCAAGGCCCCTCCTACGAGCAGTACTTC.

The gene calls are TRBV5-6 and TRBJ1-5, with no clear D. Germline values: CDR1 SGHDT, CDR2 YYEEEE. The V gene lost 7 bases and the J gene lost 0 bases, with 11 bases spanning the gap. The CDR3 has 14 amino acids. The CDR3 protein is CASRQHHSNQPQHF. CDR3 in DNA: TGTGCCAGCCGACAACACCATAGCAATCAGCCCCAGCATTTT.

This clonotype came up a few times. The chain recombines TRBV20-1 with TRBJ1-5; D call uncertain. The CDR3 loop spans 16 amino acids. V lost 4 bases to trimming and J lost 2 bases, with 18 bases between them. Germline CDR1 reads DFQATT; CDR2 reads SNEGSKA (reference sequence). Written as DNA, the CDR3 is TGCAGTGCTAAACGTATACCAGGTGTGGGCAATCAGCCCCAGCATTTT. It codes for CSAKRIPGVGNQPQHF.

This clonotype was counted many times. The chain joins TRBV20-1 to TRBJ2-7, with 7 bases lining up with TRBD2. There are 13 residues in the CDR3. The junction had 13 bases not matched to a gene; V was cut back by 7 bases and J by 7 bases. Germline V lookup: CDR1 DFQATT, CDR2 SNEGSKA (reference sequence). The CDR3 loop reads CSVKFGGSGEQYF. The DNA of the CDR3 is TGCAGTGTGAAATTTGGCGGGAGTGGAGAGCAGTACTTC.

Turning to this clonotype: A junction end diverges from the germline sequence, so it may reflect a read error. The chain links TRBV3-1 to TRBJ2-2; D is unclear. CDR1 is LGHDT, CDR2 YNNKEL, per germline (reference sequence). The CDR3 covers 14 residues. The CDR3 DNA is TGTGGCAGCAGCCAAGTGAAAGGAACCGGGGAGCTGTTTTTT. Amino acid sequence: CGSSQVKGTGELFF.

This clonotype has only a few counts. J is TRBJ2-7 and V is TRBV10-3; the match to TRBD1 covers 9 bases. Unmatched junction bases numbered 11, after V lost 6 bases and J lost 5 bases. The germline CDR1 and CDR2 sequences are ENHRY and SYGVKD. The length of the CDR3 is 15 residues. CDR3 bases: TGTGCCATCAGGAGGAAGACAGGGGGTCACGACGAGCAGTACTTC. Its protein product is CAIRRKTGGHDEQYF.

This clonotype has only a few counts. The chain uses TRBV19 and TRBJ2-2, with 7 bases fitting TRBD2. V lost 3 bases to trimming and J lost 3 bases; unmatched junction nucleotides: 7. The CDR3 is made up of 16 amino acids. Per germline, CDR1 LNHDA and CDR2 SQIVND (reference sequence). The CDR3 reads CASSIIKGGDTGELFF. CDR3 DNA: TGTGCCAGTAGTATCATAAAGGGAGGGGACACCGGGGAGCTGTTTTTT.

The chain has TRBV5-8 and TRBJ2-1; no definite D call. V lost 5 bases, J lost 6 bases, and 15 bases lay in between. The CDR3 loop spans 14 amino acids. The germline V gene has CDR1 SGHTS and CDR2 YDEGEE. The CDR3 coding sequence is TGTGCCAGCAGTACCTGGTCTTCACCCAATGAGCAGTTCTTC. Translation gives CASSTWSSPNEQFF.

V gene TRBV5-5 combines with J gene TRBJ2-4, with 7 bases matching TRBD1. Germline CDR1 SGHKS, CDR2 YYEKEE (reference sequence). V gave up 5 bases and J gave up 2 bases; unmatched junction bases: 10. This CDR3 region has 16 residues. The CDR3: CASRETGASSKNIQYF. CDR3 DNA: TGTGCCAGCAGGGAAACAGGGGCAAGCTCCAAAAACATTCAGTACTTC.